A single sample gave rise to the 25 T cell receptor beta chains below, sequenced in a study of T cell repertoires in cytomegalovirus infection (dated by TCRdb to the late 2010s). Sequencing instrument: Illumina HiSeq 1500. Using fastp at Q25 and MiXCR, TCRdb reprocessed the public reads and kept productive beta chains. Rows are unified per CDR3 protein, each entry keeping the most common DNA and genes. The sample table lists 600,000 to 700,000 distinct CDR3 sequences, around 30% of them with a count of one. 18% of the sample rests with the top ten. No antigen has been assigned to these receptors. Per the publication, the treatment or condition label means: in vitro stimulation with specific CMV peptide epitopes to enrich CMV-specific T cells. The specimen was cultured PBMCs, collected from culture after CMV antigen stimulation. These TCRs come from a human donor in good health (CMV status not recorded). Some clones in this sample may be carry-over from other donors' samples.

This chain joins TRBV7-6 and TRBJ2-3, with 8 bases identical to TRBD2. Germline V lookup: CDR1 SGHVS, CDR2 FNYEAQ. The CDR3 contains 16 residues. With V trimmed by 1 base and J by 1 base, 4 bases remained unmatched. Here the CDR3 DNA reads TGTGCCAGCAGCTTAGGACCGGGGGGGGGCACAGATACGCAGTATTTT. Residues: CASSLGPGGGTDTQYF.

The chain carries TRBV2 and TRBJ1-5; 7 positions match TRBD1. The V and J ends lost 7 bases and 3 bases, in that order; junction bases with no gene match: 9. The CDR3 is made up of 15 amino acids. Germline loops: CDR1 SNHLY, CDR2 FYNNEI. CDR3 residues: CASKGDSFPNQPQHF. The CDR3 DNA reads as TGTGCCAGCAAGGGGGACAGCTTCCCCAATCAGCCCCAGCATTTT.

The chain employs TRBV12-3 or TRBV12-4 and TRBJ1-1; possibly TRBD1 for D (5 bases). The CDR3 has 14 residues. V dropped 7 bases and J dropped 6 bases, with 18 bases sitting between them. The CDR3 nucleotides are TGTGCCAGCACTTACCGGCCCCAGGGTCCTGAAGCTTTCTTT. Its translation: CASTYRPQGPEAFF.

In its sample, this clonotype was seen a few times. DNA for the CDR3: TGTGCCAGCAGACGGGGCAGCGGGAGACAAGAGACCCAGTACTTC. This translates into CASRRGSGRQETQYF. The chain couples TRBV6-1 to TRBJ2-5, with 8 bases that match TRBD2. CDR3 length equals 15 residues. Per the germline V gene, CDR1 is MNHNS and CDR2 is SASEGT. V lost 6 bases to trimming and J lost 2 bases; unmatched junction nucleotides: 8.

The chain employs TRBV20-1 and TRBJ2-5; the D gene is possibly TRBD1 (5 bases). The V end lost 4 bases, the J end lost 2 bases, and 14 bases lay between the germline ends. Germline V gene data show CDR1 as DFQATT and CDR2 as SNEGSKA (reference sequence). The CDR3 consists of 14 residues. CDR3: CSAKTDPAQETQYF. Written as DNA, the CDR3 is TGCAGTGCTAAGACAGACCCAGCACAAGAGACCCAGTACTTC.

The chain is built from TRBV29-1 and TRBJ1-1, with D unclear. V lost 8 bases, J lost 7 bases, and 5 bases lay in between. Germline V lookup: CDR1 SQVTM, CDR2 ANQGSEA. This CDR3 has 8 amino acids. CDR3 residues: CSTDEAFF. The CDR3 DNA reads as TGCAGCACCGATGAAGCTTTCTTT.

The table lists this clonotype with many counts. The rearrangement uses TRBV7-2 and TRBJ2-5; unclear D gene. V was clipped by 0 bases and J by 7 bases, with 12 bases between them. This CDR3 has 14 amino acids. Germline V gives CDR1 SGHTA, CDR2 FQGNSA. The CDR3 loop reads CASSLASSVWTQYF. The DNA for the CDR3 is TGTGCCAGCAGCTTAGCAAGCTCAGTTTGGACCCAGTACTTC.

The V and J genes are TRBV7-2 and TRBJ2-3; D is perhaps TRBD1 or TRBD2 (5 bases each). Trimming removed 5 bases from V and 6 bases from J, with 15 bases in between. Germline CDR1 and CDR2: SGHTA and FQGNSA. The CDR3 is 14 residues long. The CDR3 spells CASSTRTSGDTQYF. The CDR3 DNA reads as TGTGCCAGCAGCACGCGGACATCGGGGGATACGCAGTATTTT. The full variable domain, with the rest looked up from reference TRBV7-2 and TRBJ2-3, is GAGVSQSPSNKVTEKGKDVELRCDPISGHTALYWYRQSLGQGLEFLIYFQGNSAPDKSGLPSDRFSAERTGGSVSTLTIQRTQQEDSAVYLCASSTRTSGDTQYFGPGTRLTVL.

The chain combines TRBV24-1 with TRBJ2-3, with 8 nucleotides matching TRBD1. Unmatched junction bases numbered 6, after V lost 4 bases and J lost 1 base. The CDR3 consists of 16 residues. Germline CDR1 and CDR2: KGHDR and SFDVKD. The CDR3 region is CATSDSTGQGTDTQYF. CDR3 DNA sequence: TGTGCCACCAGTGACTCTACGGGACAGGGCACAGATACGCAGTATTTT.

CDR3 in DNA: TGTGCCAGTGTAGGACTAACGAGGACTGAAGCTTTCTTT. Its translation: CASVGLTRTEAFF. The chain employs TRBV19 and TRBJ1-1, with D unclear. V lost 8 bases, J lost 5 bases, and 15 bases lay in between. Germline assignment: CDR1 LNHDA and CDR2 SQIVND (reference sequence). The CDR3 runs 13 residues.

This clonotype has just a few counts. J is TRBJ2-7 and V is TRBV7-6; D is undetermined. Germline assignment: CDR1 SGHVS and CDR2 FNYEAQ. This CDR3 comprises 14 residues. Trimming cost V 1 base and J 2 bases, with 9 bases left between them. Here the CDR3 reads CASSLDPETYEQYF. CDR3 nucleotides: TGTGCCAGCAGCTTAGATCCGGAGACCTACGAGCAGTACTTC.

This rearrangement joins TRBV5-1 to TRBJ2-2; D gene uncertain. The germline V gene has CDR1 SGHRS and CDR2 YFSETQ. The CDR3 is 14 amino acids. The V end lost 1 base, the J end lost 1 base, and 5 bases lay between the germline ends. CDR3 sequence (DNA): TGCGCCAGCAGCTTGTCGGTGAACACCGGGGAGCTGTTTTTT. Its translation: CASSLSVNTGELFF.

The chain has TRBV12-3 or TRBV12-4 and TRBJ1-1; unclear D gene. Trimming removed 3 bases at V and 6 bases at J, with 11 bases between. CDR3 length: 13 amino acids. The CDR3 DNA sequence: TGTGCCAGCAGTTTTGGACGGCGGGCTGAAGCTTTCTTT. This gives the protein CASSFGRRAEAFF.

This clonotype was detected a few times. The chain couples TRBV7-2 to TRBJ2-7, with 7 positions matching TRBD2. The V and J ends lost 5 bases and 0 bases, in that order; junction bases with no gene match: 7. Germline lookup yields CDR1 SGHTA and CDR2 FQGNSA. There are 15 residues in the CDR3. The CDR3 nucleotides read TGTGCCAGCAGCAGCCCCGGGGGGAGCTCCTACGAGCAGTACTTC. It codes for CASSSPGGSSYEQYF.

This clonotype was detected many times. The V and J genes are TRBV7-2 and TRBJ2-7; 8 bases fit TRBD1. CDR1 SGHTA and CDR2 FQGNSA come from the germline V gene. V was pared by 5 bases and J by 2 bases, with 5 bases of the junction left unmatched. The CDR3 consists of 14 residues. CDR3 bases: TGTGCCAGCAGCCTAGACAGGGGCACCTACGAGCAGTACTTC. It is translated as CASSLDRGTYEQYF.

The rearrangement joins TRBV6-6 to TRBJ1-1; the D is unclear. V shed 1 base and J shed 4 bases, with 10 bases lying between them. Germline CDR1 reads MNHNY; CDR2 reads SVGAGI (reference sequence). CDR3 size: 14 residues. CDR3 residues: CASSYFPEGTEAFF. The CDR3 bases are TGTGCCAGCAGTTACTTCCCAGAGGGCACTGAAGCTTTCTTT.

The table lists this clonotype with many counts. The chain is built from TRBV7-2 and TRBJ1-5; weak D call: TRBD1 (6 bases). CDR1 is SGHTA, CDR2 FQGNSA, per germline. The germline V and J ends were trimmed by 5 bases and 5 bases, with 13 bases remaining between them. CDR3 length: 14 residues. The CDR3 DNA sequence: TGTGCCAGCAGCGTCGGGGGGCAGGATCAGCCCCAGCATTTT. Its protein product is CASSVGGQDQPQHF.

This clonotype is a singleton in its sample. This sequence joins TRBV6-6 and TRBJ1-5; TRBD1 might be the D (6 bases). V shed 7 bases and J shed 7 bases, with 14 bases lying between them. Germline V CDR1 and CDR2: MNHNY, SVGAGI (reference sequence). The CDR3 has 13 residues. Here the CDR3 DNA reads TGTGCCAGCAACGGACAGTCGCGACAGCCCCAGCATTTT. Its protein is CASNGQSRQPQHF.

This clonotype was observed a few times. The chain combines TRBV2 with TRBJ2-3, with 13 bases identical to TRBD2. The CDR3 is 17 residues long. Germline V lookup: CDR1 SNHLY, CDR2 FYNNEI. The V and J ends lost 6 bases and 6 bases, in that order; junction bases with no gene match: 12. CDR3 sequence reads: CASRALGLAGAPDTQYF. The CDR3 nucleotides read TGTGCCAGCAGGGCCCTAGGACTAGCGGGAGCCCCCGATACGCAGTATTTT.

The rearrangement uses TRBV15 and TRBJ2-3; D is unclear. Germline CDR1 and CDR2: LNHNV and YYDKDF (reference sequence). The germline V and J ends were trimmed by 0 bases and 11 bases, with 15 bases remaining between them. The CDR3 runs to 14 residues. The CDR3 DNA reads TGTGCCACCAGCAGAGATCGGGCCCTGCCGAGGCAGTATTTT. Residues: CATSRDRALPRQYF.

The table lists this clonotype with a few counts. The rearrangement uses TRBV12-3 or TRBV12-4 and TRBJ1-5, with 8 bases that match TRBD1. The J segment lost 7 bases and the V segment lost 3 bases, leaving 5 bases of the junction unmatched. The CDR3 sequence is 14 residues long. The CDR3 reads CASSFGQGRQPQHF. DNA of the CDR3: TGTGCCAGCAGTTTTGGACAGGGAAGGCAGCCCCAGCATTTT.

The chain combines TRBV7-2 with TRBJ2-7; D gene ambiguous. V shed 3 bases and J shed 6 bases, with 15 bases lying between them. This CDR3 is 14 amino acids long. Germline CDR1 SGHTA, CDR2 FQGNSA. The CDR3 DNA reads as TGTGCCAGCAGCTTGTCAGCGACGTCGGGCGAGCAGTACTTC. It translates to CASSLSATSGEQYF.

This clonotype was seen a handful of times. The rearrangement joins TRBV7-6 to TRBJ2-3; D gene uncertain. The CDR3 extends over 15 amino acids. From germline, CDR1 is SGHVS and CDR2 FNYEAQ. V was cut by 7 bases and J by 2 bases, with 16 bases left in between. CDR3 region: CASKQFGQDTDTQYF. CDR3 coding DNA: TGTGCCAGCAAACAATTTGGGCAGGACACAGATACGCAGTATTTT.

The table lists this clonotype with a few counts. The chain carries TRBV6-6 and TRBJ2-5; possibly TRBD2 for D (5 bases). The CDR3 has 16 residues. The V end was cut by 6 bases, the J end by 2 bases, with 19 bases between. The germline gives CDR1 MNHNY, CDR2 SVGAGI (reference sequence). This CDR3 is CASSLLPGRRQETQYF. The CDR3 DNA reads TGTGCCAGCAGCCTACTTCCGGGGAGAAGACAAGAGACCCAGTACTTC.

The chain is built from TRBV10-3 and TRBJ2-7; 8 bases line up with TRBD1. The germline CDR1 and CDR2 sequences are ENHRY and SYGVKD. The CDR3 runs 16 residues. After removal of 0 bases from V and 5 bases from J, the junction contained 9 bases not matched to a gene. The CDR3 DNA sequence: TGTGCCATCAGTGAGTCGCGGACAGGGTGGAAGAACGAGCAGTACTTC. The encoded protein is CAISESRTGWKNEQYF.